This T cell receptor beta chain comes out of a study of cytomegalovirus exposure and HLA in healthy donors. The PCR made use of 60 Vbeta and 13 Jbeta primers. The protocol was immunoSEQ multiplex PCR, while the TCRdb copy is restricted to in-frame clones and leaves out a portion. The table lists about 93,000 clones, roughly 60% of them singletons, with about 6% in the top ten. V lost 0 bases and J lost 6, with 18 bases in between. Germline assignment: CDR1 MNHNY and CDR2 SVGAGI (reference sequence). The CDR3 runs to 16 residues. The origin of this receptor is a boy aged 10-17 years in good health and CMV-seropositive. V gene TRBV6-6 combines with J gene TRBJ2-7; a weak D match, TRBD1 (5 bases). Specimen: PBMCs. CDR3: CASSYSTHPTGAEQYF. CDR3 coding DNA: TGTGCCAGCAGTTACTCTACACACCCCACTGGGGCCGAGCAGTACTTC.